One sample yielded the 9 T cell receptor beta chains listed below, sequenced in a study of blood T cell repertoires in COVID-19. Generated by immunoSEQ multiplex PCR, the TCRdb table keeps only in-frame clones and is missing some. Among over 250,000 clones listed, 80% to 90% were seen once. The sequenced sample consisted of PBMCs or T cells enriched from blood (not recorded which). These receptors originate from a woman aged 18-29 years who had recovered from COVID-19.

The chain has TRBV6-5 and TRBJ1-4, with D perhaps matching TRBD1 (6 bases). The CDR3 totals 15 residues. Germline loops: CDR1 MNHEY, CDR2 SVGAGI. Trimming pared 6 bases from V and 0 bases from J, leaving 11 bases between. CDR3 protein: CASRVDRTTNEKLFF. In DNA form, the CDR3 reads TGTGCCAGCAGAGTGGACAGAACAACTAATGAAAAACTGTTTTTT.

CDR3 residues: CASRPRSSQGTQYF. The CDR3 DNA reads TGTGCCAGCAGACCCCGGTCCTCCCAGGGGACCCAGTACTTC. This chain links TRBV6-5 with TRBJ2-5; D is possibly TRBD1 (5 bases). This CDR3 is built from 14 residues. Germline V gives CDR1 MNHEY, CDR2 SVGAGI. V was cut by 6 bases and J by 7 bases, with 18 bases left in between.

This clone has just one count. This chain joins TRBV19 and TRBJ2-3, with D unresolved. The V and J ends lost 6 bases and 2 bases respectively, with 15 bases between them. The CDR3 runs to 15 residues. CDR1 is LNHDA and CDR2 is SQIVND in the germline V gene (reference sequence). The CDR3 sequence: CASSPTNSFTDTQYF. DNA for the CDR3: TGTGCCAGTAGCCCAACAAATAGCTTCACAGATACGCAGTATTTT.

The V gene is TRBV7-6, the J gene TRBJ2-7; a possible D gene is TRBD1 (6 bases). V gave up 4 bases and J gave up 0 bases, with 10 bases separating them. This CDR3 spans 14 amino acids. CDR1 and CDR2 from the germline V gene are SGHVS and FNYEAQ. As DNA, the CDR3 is TGTGCCAGCAGCTCCCAGGGGCACTCCTACGAGCAGTACTTC. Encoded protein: CASSSQGHSYEQYF.

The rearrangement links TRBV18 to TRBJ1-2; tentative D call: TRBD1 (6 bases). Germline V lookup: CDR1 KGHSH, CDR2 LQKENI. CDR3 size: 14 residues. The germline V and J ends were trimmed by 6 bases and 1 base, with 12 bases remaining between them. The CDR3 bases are TGTGCCAGCTCCACAGGGCGTTTTAACTATGGCTACACCTTC. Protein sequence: CASSTGRFNYGYTF.

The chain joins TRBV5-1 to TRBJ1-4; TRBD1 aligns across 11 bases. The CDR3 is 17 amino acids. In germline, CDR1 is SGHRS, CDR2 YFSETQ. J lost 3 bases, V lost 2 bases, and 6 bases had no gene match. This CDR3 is CASSFTGTGGSNEKLFF. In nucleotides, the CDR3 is TGCGCCAGCAGCTTCACCGGGACAGGGGGTTCTAATGAAAAACTGTTTTTT.

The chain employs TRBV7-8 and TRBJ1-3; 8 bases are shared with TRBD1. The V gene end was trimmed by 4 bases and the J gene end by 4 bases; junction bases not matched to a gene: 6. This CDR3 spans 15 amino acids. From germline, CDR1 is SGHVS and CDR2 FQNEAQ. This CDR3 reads CASSSSTGVGNTIYF. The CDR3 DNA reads TGTGCCAGCAGCTCCTCGACAGGGGTAGGAAACACCATATATTTT.

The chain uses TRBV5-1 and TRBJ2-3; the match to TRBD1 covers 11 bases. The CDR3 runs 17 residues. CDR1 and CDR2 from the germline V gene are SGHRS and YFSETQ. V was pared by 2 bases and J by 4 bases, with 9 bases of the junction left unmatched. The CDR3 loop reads CASSLGQGAGGPDTQYF. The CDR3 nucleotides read TGCGCCAGCAGCTTAGGACAGGGGGCAGGTGGGCCAGATACGCAGTATTTT.

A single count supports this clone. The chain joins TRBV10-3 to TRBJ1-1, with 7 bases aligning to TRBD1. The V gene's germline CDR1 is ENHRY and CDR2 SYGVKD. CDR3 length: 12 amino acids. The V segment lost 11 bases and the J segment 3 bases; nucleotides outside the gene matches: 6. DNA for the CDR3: TGTGCCGCAAACAGGGGCGACACTGAAGCTTTCTTT. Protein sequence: CAANRGDTEAFF.